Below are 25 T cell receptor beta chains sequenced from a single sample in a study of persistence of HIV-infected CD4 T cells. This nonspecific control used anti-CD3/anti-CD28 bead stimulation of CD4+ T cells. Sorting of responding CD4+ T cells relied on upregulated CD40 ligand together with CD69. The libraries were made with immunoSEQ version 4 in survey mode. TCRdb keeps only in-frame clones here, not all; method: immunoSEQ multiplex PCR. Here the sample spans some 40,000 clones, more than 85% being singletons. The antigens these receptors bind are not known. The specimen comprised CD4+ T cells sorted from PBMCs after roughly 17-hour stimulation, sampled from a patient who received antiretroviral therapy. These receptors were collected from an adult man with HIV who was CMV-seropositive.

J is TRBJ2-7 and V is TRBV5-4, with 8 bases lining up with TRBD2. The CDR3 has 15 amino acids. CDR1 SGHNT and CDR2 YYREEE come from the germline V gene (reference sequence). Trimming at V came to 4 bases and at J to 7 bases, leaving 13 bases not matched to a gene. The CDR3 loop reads CASSLSGGDSREQYF. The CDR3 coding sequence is TGTGCCAGCAGCCTCAGCGGGGGCGACTCCAGAGAGCAGTACTTC.

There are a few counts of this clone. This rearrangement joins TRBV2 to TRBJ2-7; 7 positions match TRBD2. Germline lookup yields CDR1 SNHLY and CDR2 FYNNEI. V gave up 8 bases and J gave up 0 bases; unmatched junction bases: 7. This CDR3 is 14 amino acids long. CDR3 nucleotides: TGTGCCAGCGGCCTGGGGGGGTACTCCTACGAGCAGTACTTC. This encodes CASGLGGYSYEQYF.

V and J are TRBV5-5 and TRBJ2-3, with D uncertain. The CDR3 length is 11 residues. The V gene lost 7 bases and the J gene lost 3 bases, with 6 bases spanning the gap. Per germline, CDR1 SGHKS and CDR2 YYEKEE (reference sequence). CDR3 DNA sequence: TGTGCCAGCCATTATACAGATACGCAGTATTTT. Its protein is CASHYTDTQYF.

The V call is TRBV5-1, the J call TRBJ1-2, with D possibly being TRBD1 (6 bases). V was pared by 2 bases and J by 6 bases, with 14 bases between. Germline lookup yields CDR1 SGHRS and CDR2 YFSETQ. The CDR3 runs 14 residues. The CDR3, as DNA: TGCGCCAGCAGCTTATATCAGGGGCTCGATGGCTACACCTTC. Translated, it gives CASSLYQGLDGYTF.

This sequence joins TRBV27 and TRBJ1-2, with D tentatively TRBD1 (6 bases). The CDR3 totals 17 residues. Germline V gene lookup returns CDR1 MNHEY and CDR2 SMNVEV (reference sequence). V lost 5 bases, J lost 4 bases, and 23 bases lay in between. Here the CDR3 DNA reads TGTGCCAGCAGTGTGGGGGGCTTTACGGGGACACCCTATGGCTACACCTTC. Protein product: CASSVGGFTGTPYGYTF.

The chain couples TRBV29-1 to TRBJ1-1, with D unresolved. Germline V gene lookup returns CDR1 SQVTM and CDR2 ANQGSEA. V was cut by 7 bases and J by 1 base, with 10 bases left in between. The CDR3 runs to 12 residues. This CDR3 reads CSALRQNTEAFF. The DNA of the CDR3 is TGCAGCGCTCTTCGACAGAACACTGAAGCTTTCTTT.

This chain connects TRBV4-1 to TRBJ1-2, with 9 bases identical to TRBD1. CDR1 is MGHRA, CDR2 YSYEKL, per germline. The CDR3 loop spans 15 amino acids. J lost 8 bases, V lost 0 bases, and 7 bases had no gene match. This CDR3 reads CASSQDPRTGVGYTF. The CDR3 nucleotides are TGCGCCAGCAGCCAAGATCCCCGGACAGGGGTCGGCTACACCTTC.

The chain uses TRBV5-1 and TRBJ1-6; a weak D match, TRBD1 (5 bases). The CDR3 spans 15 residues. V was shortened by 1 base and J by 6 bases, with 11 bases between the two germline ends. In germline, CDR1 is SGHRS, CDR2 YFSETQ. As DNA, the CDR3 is TGCGCCAGCAGCTTGTCCACAGGTCCTAATTCACCCCTCCACTTT. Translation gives CASSLSTGPNSPLHF.

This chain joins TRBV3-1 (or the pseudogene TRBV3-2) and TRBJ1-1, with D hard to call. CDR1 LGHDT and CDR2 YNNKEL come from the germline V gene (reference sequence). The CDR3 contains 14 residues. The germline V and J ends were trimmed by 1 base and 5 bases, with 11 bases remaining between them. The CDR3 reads CASSQVWTETEAFF. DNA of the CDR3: TGTGCCAGCAGCCAAGTTTGGACTGAAACTGAAGCTTTCTTT.

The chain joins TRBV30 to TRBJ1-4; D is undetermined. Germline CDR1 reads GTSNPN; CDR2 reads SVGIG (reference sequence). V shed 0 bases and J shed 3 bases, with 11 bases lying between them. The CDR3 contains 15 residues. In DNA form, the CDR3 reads TGTGCCTGGAGTGTATACGGTAGTTCTAATGAAAAACTGTTTTTT. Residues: CAWSVYGSSNEKLFF.

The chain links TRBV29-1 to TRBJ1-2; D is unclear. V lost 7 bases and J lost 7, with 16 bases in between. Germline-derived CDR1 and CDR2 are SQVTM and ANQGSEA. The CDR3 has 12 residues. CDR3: CSAEGGGSGYTF. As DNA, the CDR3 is TGCAGCGCCGAGGGTGGAGGGTCTGGCTACACCTTC.

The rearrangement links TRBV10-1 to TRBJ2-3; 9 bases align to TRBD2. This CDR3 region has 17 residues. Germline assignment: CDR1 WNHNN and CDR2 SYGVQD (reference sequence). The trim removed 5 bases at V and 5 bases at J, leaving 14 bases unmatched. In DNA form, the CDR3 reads TGCGCCAGCAGTCCCCTTTTGAGCGGGGGGCGGAGAGATACGCAGTATTTT. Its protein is CASSPLLSGGRRDTQYF.

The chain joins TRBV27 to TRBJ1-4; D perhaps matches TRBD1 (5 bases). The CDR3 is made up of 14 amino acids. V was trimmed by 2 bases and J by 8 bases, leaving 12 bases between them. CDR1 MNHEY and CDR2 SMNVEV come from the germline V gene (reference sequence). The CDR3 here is CASSLGGTREKLFF. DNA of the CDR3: TGTGCCAGCAGTTTAGGTGGGACTAGGGAAAAACTGTTTTTT.

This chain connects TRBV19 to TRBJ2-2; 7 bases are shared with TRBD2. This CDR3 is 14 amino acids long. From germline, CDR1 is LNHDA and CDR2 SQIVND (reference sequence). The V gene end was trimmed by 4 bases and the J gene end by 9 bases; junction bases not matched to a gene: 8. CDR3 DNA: TGTGCCAGTAGTAGCCAGCGGGGTCGCCGGGAGCTGTTTTTT. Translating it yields CASSSQRGRRELFF.

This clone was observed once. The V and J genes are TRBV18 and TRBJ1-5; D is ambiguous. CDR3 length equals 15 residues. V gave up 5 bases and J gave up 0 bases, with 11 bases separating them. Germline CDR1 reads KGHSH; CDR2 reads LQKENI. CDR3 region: CASSDVVISNQPQHF. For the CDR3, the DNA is TGTGCCAGCTCAGACGTTGTAATTAGCAATCAGCCCCAGCATTTT.

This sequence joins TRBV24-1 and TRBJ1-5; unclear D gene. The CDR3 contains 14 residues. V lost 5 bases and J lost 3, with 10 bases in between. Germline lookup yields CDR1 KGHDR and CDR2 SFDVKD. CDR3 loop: CATSAPGPNQPQHF. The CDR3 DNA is TGTGCCACCAGTGCCCCAGGCCCCAATCAGCCCCAGCATTTT.

The chain's CDR3 is CASTSEGDRGNQPQHF. CDR3 DNA sequence: TGTGCCAGCACCTCGGAGGGGGACAGGGGGAATCAGCCCCAGCATTTT. The chain is built from TRBV6-6 and TRBJ1-5; 11 bases fit TRBD1. CDR1 and CDR2 from the germline V gene are MNHNY and SVGAGI (reference sequence). The CDR3 has 16 amino acids. V lost 7 bases and J lost 4; bases outside the gene matches: 9.

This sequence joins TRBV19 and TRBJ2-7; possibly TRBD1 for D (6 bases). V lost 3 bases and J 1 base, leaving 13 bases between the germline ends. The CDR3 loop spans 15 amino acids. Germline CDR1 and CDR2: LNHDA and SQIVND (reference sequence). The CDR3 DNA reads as TGTGCCAGTAGTATGGGCAGGGGTTATTCCTACGAGCAGTACTTC. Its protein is CASSMGRGYSYEQYF.

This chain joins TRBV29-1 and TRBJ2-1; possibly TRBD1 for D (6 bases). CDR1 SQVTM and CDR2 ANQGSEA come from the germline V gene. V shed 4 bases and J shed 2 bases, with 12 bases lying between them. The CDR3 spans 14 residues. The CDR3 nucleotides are TGCAGCGTTGCGAGGACAGACACCTACAATGAGCAGTTCTTC. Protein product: CSVARTDTYNEQFF.

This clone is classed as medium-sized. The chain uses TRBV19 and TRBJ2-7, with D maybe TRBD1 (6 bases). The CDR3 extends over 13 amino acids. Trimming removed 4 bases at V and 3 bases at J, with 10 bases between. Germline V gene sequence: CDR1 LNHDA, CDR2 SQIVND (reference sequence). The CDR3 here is CASSRETGYEQYF. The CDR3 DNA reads TGTGCCAGTAGTAGGGAGACAGGCTACGAGCAGTACTTC.

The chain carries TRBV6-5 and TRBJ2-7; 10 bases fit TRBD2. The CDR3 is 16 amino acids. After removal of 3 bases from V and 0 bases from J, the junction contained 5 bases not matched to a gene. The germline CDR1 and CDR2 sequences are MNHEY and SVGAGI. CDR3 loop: CASSYSSGGVSYEQYF. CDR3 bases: TGTGCCAGCAGTTATTCTAGCGGGGGTGTCTCCTACGAGCAGTACTTC.

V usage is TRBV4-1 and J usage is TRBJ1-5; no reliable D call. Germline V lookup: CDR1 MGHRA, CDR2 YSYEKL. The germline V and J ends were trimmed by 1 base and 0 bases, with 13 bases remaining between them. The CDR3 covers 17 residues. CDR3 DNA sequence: TGCGCCAGCAGCCAAGTTCAAACGGGATATAGCAATCAGCCCCAGCATTTT. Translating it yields CASSQVQTGYSNQPQHF.

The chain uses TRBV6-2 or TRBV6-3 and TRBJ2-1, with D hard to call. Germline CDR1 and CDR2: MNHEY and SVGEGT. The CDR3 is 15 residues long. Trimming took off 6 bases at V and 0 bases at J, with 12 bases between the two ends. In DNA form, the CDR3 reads TGTGCCAGCAGCTTGGACCCCGGCTCCTACAATGAGCAGTTCTTC. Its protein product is CASSLDPGSYNEQFF.

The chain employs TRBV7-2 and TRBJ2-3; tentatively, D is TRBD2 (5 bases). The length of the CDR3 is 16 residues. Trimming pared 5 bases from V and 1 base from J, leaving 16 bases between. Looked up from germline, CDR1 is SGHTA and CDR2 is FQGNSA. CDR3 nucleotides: TGTGCCAGCAGCAACTCCGGGAACCCAGGCACAGATACGCAGTATTTT. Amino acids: CASSNSGNPGTDTQYF.

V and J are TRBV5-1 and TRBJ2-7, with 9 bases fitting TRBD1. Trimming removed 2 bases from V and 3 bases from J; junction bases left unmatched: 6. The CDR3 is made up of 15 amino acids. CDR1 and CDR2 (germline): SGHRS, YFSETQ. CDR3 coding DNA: TGCGCCAGCAGCTTAACGGGACAGGGAATCTACGAGCAGTACTTC. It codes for CASSLTGQGIYEQYF.